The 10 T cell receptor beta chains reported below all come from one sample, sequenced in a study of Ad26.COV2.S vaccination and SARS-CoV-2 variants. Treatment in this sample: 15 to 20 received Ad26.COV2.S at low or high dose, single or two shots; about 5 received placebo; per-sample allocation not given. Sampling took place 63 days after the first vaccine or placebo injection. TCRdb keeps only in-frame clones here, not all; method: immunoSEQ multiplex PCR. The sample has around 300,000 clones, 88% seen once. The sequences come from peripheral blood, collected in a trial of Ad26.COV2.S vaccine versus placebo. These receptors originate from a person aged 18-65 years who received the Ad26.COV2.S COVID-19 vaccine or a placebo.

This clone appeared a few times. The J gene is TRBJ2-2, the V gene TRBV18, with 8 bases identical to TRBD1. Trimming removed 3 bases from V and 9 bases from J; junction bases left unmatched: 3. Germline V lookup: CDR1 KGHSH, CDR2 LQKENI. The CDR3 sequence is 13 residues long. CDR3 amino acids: CASSPQGARELFF. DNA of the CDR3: TGTGCCAGCTCACCCCAGGGGGCTCGGGAGCTGTTTTTT.

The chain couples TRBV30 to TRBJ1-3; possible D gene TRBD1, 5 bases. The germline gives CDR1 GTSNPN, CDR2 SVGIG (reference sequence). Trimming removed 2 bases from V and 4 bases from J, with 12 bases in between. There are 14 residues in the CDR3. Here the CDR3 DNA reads TGTGCCTGGAGTTGGGGCACGTCCGGAAACACCATATATTTT. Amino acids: CAWSWGTSGNTIYF.

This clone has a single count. In DNA form, the CDR3 reads TGTGCCAGCGGATCCCCTAGCGGGATCGGTAATGAGCAGTTCTTC. Protein: CASGSPSGIGNEQFF. The chain carries TRBV7-8 and TRBJ2-1; 9 bases line up with TRBD2. Germline CDR1 is SGHVS and CDR2 is FQNEAQ. J lost 7 bases, V lost 8 bases, and 12 bases had no gene match. This CDR3 has 15 residues.

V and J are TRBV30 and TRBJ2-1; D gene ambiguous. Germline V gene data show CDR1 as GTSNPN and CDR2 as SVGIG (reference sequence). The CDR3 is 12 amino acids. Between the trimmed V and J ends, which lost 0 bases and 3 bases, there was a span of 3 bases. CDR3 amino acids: CAWSVDYNEQFF. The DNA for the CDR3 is TGTGCCTGGAGTGTGGACTACAATGAGCAGTTCTTC. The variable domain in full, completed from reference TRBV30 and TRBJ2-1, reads SQTIHQWPATLVQPVGSPLSLECTVEGTSNPNLYWYRQAAGRGLQLLFYSVGIGQISSEVPQNLSASRPQDRQFILSSKKLLLSDSGFYLCAWSVDYNEQFFGPGTRLTVL.

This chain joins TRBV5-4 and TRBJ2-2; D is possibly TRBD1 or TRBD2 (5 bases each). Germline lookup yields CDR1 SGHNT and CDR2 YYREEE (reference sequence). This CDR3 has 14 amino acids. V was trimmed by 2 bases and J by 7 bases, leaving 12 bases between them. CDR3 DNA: TGTGCCAGCAGCTTCAGAGGGGCCGGCGGGGAGCTGTTTTTT. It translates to CASSFRGAGGELFF.

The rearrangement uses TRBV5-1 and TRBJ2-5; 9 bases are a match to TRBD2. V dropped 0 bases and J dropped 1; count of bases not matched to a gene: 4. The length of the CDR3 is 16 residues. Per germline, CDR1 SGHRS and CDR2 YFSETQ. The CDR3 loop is CASSLVSGSFQETQYF. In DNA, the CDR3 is TGCGCCAGCAGCTTGGTTAGCGGGAGTTTCCAAGAGACCCAGTACTTC.

CDR3 nucleotides: TGTGCCACCAGCAGAGATAAGGGGTTAAAGACCCAGTACTTC. Protein: CATSRDKGLKTQYF. The V call is TRBV15, the J call TRBJ2-5; TRBD1 might be the D (5 bases). Trimming pared 0 bases from V and 6 bases from J, leaving 11 bases between. CDR3 size: 14 residues. From germline, CDR1 is LNHNV and CDR2 YYDKDF (reference sequence).

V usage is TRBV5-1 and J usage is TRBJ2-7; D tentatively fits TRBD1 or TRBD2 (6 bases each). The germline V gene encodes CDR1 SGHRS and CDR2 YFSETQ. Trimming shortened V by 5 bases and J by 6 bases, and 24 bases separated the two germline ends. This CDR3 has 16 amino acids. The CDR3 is CASSLLEAGSGAEQYF. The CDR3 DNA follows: TGCGCCAGCAGTCTATTGGAGGCGGGTTCGGGGGCCGAGCAGTACTTC.

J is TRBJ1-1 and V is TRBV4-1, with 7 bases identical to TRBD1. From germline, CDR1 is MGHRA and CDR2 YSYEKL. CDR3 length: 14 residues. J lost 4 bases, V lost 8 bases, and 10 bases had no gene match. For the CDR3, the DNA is TGCGCCAGCGGGTTGGGCAGGGGGGGCACTGAAGCTTTCTTT. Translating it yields CASGLGRGGTEAFF.

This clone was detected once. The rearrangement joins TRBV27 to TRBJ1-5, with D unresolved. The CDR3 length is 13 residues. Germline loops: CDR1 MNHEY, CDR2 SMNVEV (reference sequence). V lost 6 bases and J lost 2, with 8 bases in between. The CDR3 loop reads CASSRLGNQPQHF. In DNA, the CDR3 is TGTGCCAGCAGCCGACTGGGCAATCAGCCCCAGCATTTT.